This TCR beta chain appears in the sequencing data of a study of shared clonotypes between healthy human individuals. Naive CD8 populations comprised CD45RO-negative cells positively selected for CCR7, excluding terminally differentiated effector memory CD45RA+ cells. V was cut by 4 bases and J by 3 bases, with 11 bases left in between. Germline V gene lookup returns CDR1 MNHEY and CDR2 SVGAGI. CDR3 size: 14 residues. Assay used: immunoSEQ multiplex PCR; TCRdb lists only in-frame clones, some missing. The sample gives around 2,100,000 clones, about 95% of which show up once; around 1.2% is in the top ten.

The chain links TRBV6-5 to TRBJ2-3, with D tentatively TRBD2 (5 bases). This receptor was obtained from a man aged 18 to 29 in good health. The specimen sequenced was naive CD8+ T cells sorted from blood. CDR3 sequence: CASSFGGGTDTQYF. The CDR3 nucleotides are TGTGCCAGCAGTTTTGGAGGTGGGACAGATACGCAGTATTTT.